This TCR beta chain is drawn from a study of cytomegalovirus exposure and HLA in healthy donors (dated by TCRdb to the late 2010s). For the wider study: An earlier analysis of approximately 640 of the donors reported about 290 Gb of sequence data and some 100 million unique TCR beta sequences from 150 million to 200 million T cells. An early release that covered several hundred HLA-typed donors contained approximately 300 gigabases of sequencing data and 85 million to 100 million unique TCR sequences. The genetic ancestry cluster associated with self-reported Caucasian donors included 81% of the approximately 400 genotyped donors. The study was designed to test whether signatures of past pathogen exposure could be identified by cataloging public T cell receptors. The T cell repertoires of 666 subjects were profiled by immunosequencing and related to cytomegalovirus serostatus. A separate validation cohort of roughly 120 different subjects was used in addition to the 666-subject first cohort. To predict cytomegalovirus infection status, the study brought together high-throughput TCR immunosequencing, statistical association of individual TCRs with disease status, and machine learning. A later analysis re-examined previously published TCR beta repertoires from more than 600 donors and added high-resolution HLA genotyping to investigate patterns of TCR occurrence. In the later analysis, no new phenotypic data were used to find candidate immune exposures; instead, reliance was placed on TCR beta sequences and their occurrence across donors. An earlier analysis of around 580 of the donors used high-throughput TCR beta sequencing to judge whether each TCR beta V gene segment behaved as functional or pseudogenic. Donor age, sex, ethnicity and CMV serostatus were compiled alongside the repertoire data. Genome-wide SNP genotypes for about three fifths of the roughly 670 donors were used in a later genetic analysis, which treated that subset as a discovery cohort. All discovery cohort repertoires had been generated on a single sequencing platform. Class I and class II HLA loci were covered by the typing at four-digit resolution. Typing coverage varied by locus: 629-630 donors for A, B, C, DRB1 and DQB1; roughly 510 for DQA1; about 590 for DPA1; fewer than 480 for DPB1. Several DR-DQ haplotypes were treated as single units for association and clustering because of strong linkage in the cohort. Across some 400 genotyped donors of the cohort, an average of approximately 200,000 unique TCR beta nucleotide sequences per donor were sequenced, and roughly a sixth of those sequences were non-productive.

As regards this clone: Its antigen is unknown. No base qualities exist here, and no much larger clone lies one base off it.

In total, approximately 610 healthy bone marrow donors made up the cohort. Cohort members were all nominally healthy when sampled, although unrecorded immune exposures were likely present. The donor tested CMV seropositive, placing the donor among the 289 seropositive members of the cohort. A peripheral blood sample was collected from each donor, and TCR beta sequencing was performed on peripheral blood mononuclear cells. The Qiagen DNeasy Blood Extraction Kit was used to extract genomic DNA from the blood cell samples. The library came from the immunoSEQ multiplex PCR assay. For the multiplex PCR, a mixture combining 60 forward primers for TCR Vbeta segments and 13 reverse primers for TCR Jbeta segments was used. The CDR3 region of rearranged TCR beta genes was amplified from genomic DNA with a multiplex PCR assay. Amplified TCR beta libraries were sequenced as 87-base-pair reads on the Illumina HiSeq System. From the authors' description of their analysis: Across the 500 to 700 repertoires, a later analysis counted roughly 77 million unique TCR beta chains, 8.5 million to 12 million of which were shared by at least two donors. Raw reads were error-corrected and collapsed into unique sequences by a nearest-neighbor algorithm in which closely related sequences were merged to remove PCR and sequencing errors. To assign V, D and J gene segments, CDR3 sequences were aligned to IMGT reference sequences. For a sequence to be retained, a match of at least six nucleotides to both a V gene segment and a J gene segment was required. Rearrangements were called productive when the CDR3 lacked stop codons and stayed in frame with V and J; all others were non-productive. Following IMGT convention, CDR3 was defined as the stretch from the second conserved V-encoded cysteine to the conserved J-encoded phenylalanine. In an earlier analysis of just under 600 of the donors, sequences lacking an unambiguous match to a single V gene segment were excluded. In an earlier analysis of several hundred of the donors, a V segment was called functional when productive rearrangements were above 56.7%, and segregating when the standard deviation between donors exceeded 5%. A statistical classification framework was built to diagnose cytomegalovirus status from the catalog of TCR beta chain sequences. V and J gene assignment, in a later analysis, came from comparing TCR nucleotide sequences with IMGT/GENE-DB human TR gene sequences. Using the TCRdist pipeline, a later analysis assigned CDR3 sequences along with most-parsimonious VDJ recombination scenarios. In a later analysis, every TCR beta chain was defined by the combination of its CDR3 amino acid sequence and its V-gene family, and reads without a unique V-gene family were dropped. A later analysis removed 550 to 650 highly shared, low-generation-probability nucleotide sequences to deal with suspected cross-contamination and a sequencing artifact. In a later analysis, a clonal expansion index for each public chain was calculated from normalized within-repertoire ranks of inferred template counts. In a later analysis, generation probabilities were computed with a VDJ recombination model fitted to out-of-frame rearrangements, and the resulting probabilities were checked against IGoR. A later analysis scored TCR-TCR, TCR-HLA and TCR-CMV co-occurrence with hypergeometric tests, applying a repertoire-size bias correction to TCR pairs. In a later analysis, false discovery rates were estimated by permuting HLA or CMV assignments 20 times. A later analysis grouped co-occurring TCRs with DBSCAN, adding TCRdist sequence similarity when clustering within HLA-allele-positive subsets. Repertoires with fewer than 30,000 or more than 120,000 public chains were left out of co-occurrence clustering, as were a handful of repertoires with anomalous nucleotide sharing. Held by TCRdb, this immuneACCESS table contains in-frame sequences only and omits some clones. Under half of the omission traces to an unresolved V gene where checked; the cause of the rest is unknown. Clonal size and the V and J genes are those of that table, whereas D and trimming came from the DNA. Counted in this sample were about 210,000 clones; roughly 82% of them appeared once. Of the sample, 6% falls within the top ten clones.

Trimming takes 4 bases off V and 2 bases off J; junction bases not matched to a gene: 11. As encoded in the germline V gene, CDR1 is MDHEN while CDR2 is SYDVKM. Measured from the cysteine to the valine, the CDR3 is 16 residues long. Only the CDR3 part of the read is kept: 48 bases, read in frame from the first base. Overall results and qualifications from the work: Specific HLA alleles were associated with 15,000 to 20,000 TCR beta sequences at a false discovery rate of 0.05 in a later analysis. Most TCR sequences were observed very rarely across donors, whereas some public TCRs were present in many individuals. Compared with the 666-donor mean, donors in an Asian-associated ancestry cluster had fewer N-insertions in productive TCRs, according to a later genetic analysis. In a later analysis, the rate of TCR association differed among HLA loci, with DRB1 alleles having the most associated TCRs and HLA-C alleles having the fewest. Most CMV-associated TCR beta chains appeared to be HLA-restricted in a later analysis, and the HLA associations seemed to be driven largely by CMV exposure. A cluster of highly shared sequence variants was judged likely to represent a technical artifact of the sequencing pipeline. Strong co-occurrence of HLA alleles, especially DR and DQ, made assigning TCR associations to individual alleles difficult. In the study, some 180 TCR beta chains were listed as associated with cytomegalovirus. Three of the identified cytomegalovirus-associated TCR beta chains were confirmed in vitro to be specific for cytomegalovirus antigens. In a later analysis, several top co-occurrence clusters were reported to appear linked to parvovirus B19, influenza, CMV and Epstein-Barr virus. Compared with equally common non-associated chains, HLA-associated TCR beta chains in a later analysis were more clonally expanded and had lower generation probabilities. In a later genetic analysis, a missense DCLRE1C variant was associated with V-gene and J-gene trimming of TCR beta chains, and the association was replicated in an independent cohort. In an earlier analysis of under 600 of the donors, most TCR beta V segments were observed in productive rearrangements about 87% or about 30% of the time, broadly matching IMGT annotations. HLA typing was unavailable for some donors at each locus, so association tests used only the typed subset. Some IMGT-functional V segments, including TRBV6-2 and TRBV6-3, could not be told apart with the 87-base-pair reads, so those segments were excluded. A further reported finding was that TCR beta sequences accurately predicted the HLA-A and HLA-B alleles for most subjects in the first cohort. The authors suggested that the approach could potentially be generalized to other disease states and immunological phenotypes. The cohort was sequenced for TCR beta chains only, and without alpha or paired-chain data the features that could be detected were limited. The classifier was reported to diagnose cytomegalovirus status with high specificity and sensitivity in both the original and validation cohorts. Linkage disequilibrium might explain the correlated functional status among segregating V segments, but an unknown experimental factor could not be excluded. The earlier analysis of about 600 of the donors excluded 15 to 20 rarely observed V segments, including chromosome 9 orphons, because counts were too low. The presence/absence analyses assumed that sequencing depth was roughly uniform across donors, and that assumption may not be true. Immune exposure information for the cohort was limited to CMV serostatus.

The chain is assembled from TRBV28 and TRBJ2-7; 7 of the junction bases match TRBD1. The receptor was derived from a man aged 35 to 55 in good health and CMV-seropositive. The sequenced material came from PBMCs. The DNA sequence follows: TGTGCCAGCAGTTCCGGGACAGCCCTTTCTCCCTACGAGCAGTACGTC. It translates to CASSSGTALSPYEQYV.